A selection of T cell receptor beta chains follows, all from one sample in a study of blood T cell repertoires in COVID-19. Repertoires were generated with immunoSEQ multiplex PCR, while TCRdb's copy carries only in-frame clones and drops some. Of more than 140,000 clones in the sample, 85% to 90% were seen once. The sample was peripheral blood. The origin of the receptors is a woman in her sixties or seventies with acute or convalescent COVID-19. CDR3s include the opening cysteine and the closing phenylalanine or tryptophan. A D gene is named only where the DNA matches it firmly. Some rows mark clone size as missing; the rest say once, few, many or name a class of expanded clone.

length,J,size,D,V,CDR3,DNA
17,TRBJ1-3,NA,TRBD1,TRBV28,CASRADRGASSGNTIYF,TGTGCCAGCAGGGCGGACAGGGGGGCGTCCTCTGGAAACACCATATATTTT
15,TRBJ2-2,NA,TRBD1,TRBV4-1,CASSLRQGNTGELFF,TGCGCCAGCAGCCTGAGACAGGGTAACACCGGGGAGCTGTTTTTT
14,TRBJ1-2,NA,NA,TRBV10-3,CAISESDSRYGYTF,TGTGCCATCAGTGAGTCTGACAGCCGCTATGGCTACACCTTC
11,TRBJ2-1,NA,NA,TRBV2,CASASNNEQFF,TGTGCCAGCGCCTCTAACAATGAGCAGTTCTTC
14,TRBJ1-2,NA,TRBD1,TRBV19,CASQATGTGTGYTF,TGTGCCAGTCAGGCGACCGGGACAGGGACTGGCTACACCTTC
16,TRBJ2-5,NA,TRBD2,TRBV7-6,CASSLAQAGGLATQYF,TGTGCCAGCAGCTTAGCTCAAGCGGGGGGGCTGGCGACCCAGTACTTC
14,TRBJ1-4,NA,TRBD1,TRBV6-5,CASSKQGAEEKLFF,TGTGCCAGCAGTAAACAGGGGGCTGAAGAAAAACTGTTTTTT
14,TRBJ1-1,NA,NA,TRBV7-9,CASSLMGQTREAFF,TGTGCCAGCAGCTTGATGGGACAAACTCGTGAAGCTTTCTTT
16,TRBJ1-1,few,NA,TRBV19,CASPKTKDSWYTEAFF,TGTGCCAGTCCGAAGACAAAAGACAGTTGGTACACTGAAGCTTTCTTT
13,TRBJ1-1,NA,NA,TRBV12-3/TRBV12-4,CASSLEEQGRAFF,TGTGCCAGCAGTTTAGAGGAACAGGGCCGAGCTTTCTTT
17,TRBJ2-5,few,TRBD1,TRBV7-7,CASSQMIGQGRLETQYF,TGTGCTAGCAGCCAAATGATAGGACAGGGGCGGTTAGAGACCCAGTACTTC
15,TRBJ2-2,NA,TRBD1,TRBV11-2,CASSLDGQGTGELFF,TGTGCCAGCAGCCTGGACGGACAGGGCACCGGGGAGCTGTTTTTT
11,TRBJ1-1,NA,TRBD1,TRBV4-2,CASSRGQQAFF,TGTGCCAGCAGCCGGGGACAGCAAGCTTTCTTT
15,TRBJ2-7,NA,TRBD2,TRBV4-2,CASSQDDGGGYEQYF,TGTGCCAGCAGCCAAGACGACGGGGGAGGGTACGAGCAGTACTTC
14,TRBJ2-1,NA,TRBD2,TRBV27,CASRTGTRYNEQFF,TGTGCCAGCAGGACCGGGACTAGGTACAATGAGCAGTTCTTC
13,TRBJ1-1,NA,NA,TRBV19,CASKNRVNEGAFF,TGTGCCAGTAAAAACAGGGTGAACGAAGGAGCTTTCTTT
15,TRBJ1-2,NA,TRBD1,TRBV9,CASSVEDRGREGYTF,TGTGCCAGCAGCGTAGAGGACAGGGGGCGAGAAGGCTACACCTTC
15,TRBJ2-7,NA,TRBD2,TRBV5-8,CASSSRTSGGYEQYF,TGTGCCAGCAGCTCAAGGACTAGCGGGGGCTACGAGCAGTACTTC
13,TRBJ1-1,many,TRBD1,TRBV18,CASSSTGGTEAFF,TGTGCCAGCTCAAGCACAGGGGGCACTGAAGCTTTCTTT
14,TRBJ2-7,NA,TRBD1,TRBV19,CASSISDRANEQYF,TGTGCCAGTAGTATTTCCGACAGGGCCAACGAGCAGTACTTC
13,TRBJ2-4,NA,NA,TRBV6-2/TRBV6-3,CASSASVVNIQYF,TGTGCCAGCAGTGCCTCGGTTGTGAACATTCAGTACTTC
13,TRBJ1-2,NA,NA,TRBV7-9,CASSPGTNYGYTF,TGTGCCAGCAGCCCCGGGACAAACTATGGCTACACCTTC
14,TRBJ1-4,NA,TRBD1,TRBV10-3,CAIRSGTATEKLFF,TGTGCCATCAGGTCCGGGACAGCCACTGAAAAACTGTTTTTT
17,TRBJ2-3,once,TRBD2,TRBV11-3,CASSLTGLAGGLDTQYF,TGTGCCAGCAGCTTAACCGGACTAGCGGGGGGCCTAGATACGCAGTATTTT
16,TRBJ1-3,NA,NA,TRBV11-3,CASSIQGGIGRNTIYF,TGTGCCAGCAGCATCCAAGGGGGTATCGGCCGAAACACCATATATTTT
14,TRBJ2-2,few,NA,TRBV5-1,CASSFERNTGELFF,TGCGCCAGCAGCTTCGAGAGGAACACCGGGGAGCTGTTTTTT
15,TRBJ2-7,NA,NA,TRBV11-3,CASSLGFASGYEQYF,TGTGCCAGCAGCTTAGGTTTTGCCTCAGGGTACGAGCAGTACTTC
13,TRBJ1-2,NA,TRBD1,TRBV19,CASSIDRGYGYTF,TGTGCCAGTAGTATTGACAGGGGGTATGGCTACACCTTC
14,TRBJ1-6,NA,TRBD1,TRBV5-4,CASSSGTGNSPLHF,TGTGCCAGCAGTTCCGGGACAGGGAATTCACCCCTCCACTTT
14,TRBJ2-1,NA,NA,TRBV19,CASSIQAAHNEQFF,TGTGCCAGTAGTATCCAAGCGGCCCACAATGAGCAGTTCTTC
13,TRBJ2-5,NA,NA,TRBV4-1,CASSPGLQETQYF,TGCGCCAGCAGCCCGGGACTCCAAGAGACCCAGTACTTC
15,TRBJ1-2,NA,NA,TRBV3-1/TRBV3-2,CASSPTRDTNYGYTF,TGTGCCAGCAGCCCCACCCGGGACACCAACTATGGCTACACCTTC
13,TRBJ1-1,NA,NA,TRBV19,CASSMELNTEAFF,TGTGCCAGTAGTATGGAGTTGAACACTGAAGCTTTCTTT
15,TRBJ1-6,NA,NA,TRBV27,CASSPGGRYNSPLHF,TGTGCCAGCAGCCCGGGGGGGAGGTATAATTCACCCCTCCACTTT
14,TRBJ1-1,NA,TRBD1,TRBV2,CASSMTGGNTEAFF,TGTGCCAGCAGTATGACAGGGGGGAACACTGAAGCTTTCTTT
15,TRBJ1-1,NA,NA,TRBV7-2,CASSPQTNVNTEAFF,TGTGCCAGCAGCCCCCAGACAAATGTGAACACTGAAGCTTTCTTT
16,TRBJ2-3,NA,TRBD2,TRBV10-3,CAISEFASGGPDTQYF,TGTGCCATCAGTGAGTTTGCTAGCGGGGGCCCAGATACGCAGTATTTT
10,TRBJ1-2,once,NA,TRBV6-1,CASSRGGYTF,TGTGCCAGCAGCCGGGGTGGCTACACCTTC
15,TRBJ2-7,NA,NA,TRBV11-2,CASTSSLAPSYEQYF,TGTGCCAGCACCTCATCCTTGGCCCCTTCCTACGAGCAGTACTTC
15,TRBJ2-1,NA,TRBD1,TRBV6-5,CASKPRDRVGNEQFF,TGTGCCAGCAAGCCCCGGGACAGGGTTGGCAATGAGCAGTTCTTC
15,TRBJ2-5,once,TRBD2,TRBV7-7,CASSYSGGLQETQYF,TGTGCTAGCTCATATAGCGGGGGCCTCCAAGAGACCCAGTACTTC